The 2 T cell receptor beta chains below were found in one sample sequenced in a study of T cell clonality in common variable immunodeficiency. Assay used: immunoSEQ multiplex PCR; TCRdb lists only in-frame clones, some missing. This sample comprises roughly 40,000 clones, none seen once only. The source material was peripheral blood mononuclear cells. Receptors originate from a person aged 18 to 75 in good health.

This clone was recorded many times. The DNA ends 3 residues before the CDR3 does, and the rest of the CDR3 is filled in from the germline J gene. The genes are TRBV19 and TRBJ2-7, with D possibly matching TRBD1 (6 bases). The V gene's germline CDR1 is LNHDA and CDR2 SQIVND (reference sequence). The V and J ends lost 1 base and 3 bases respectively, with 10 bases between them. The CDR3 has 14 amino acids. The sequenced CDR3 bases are TGTGCCAGTAGTATAGCGGACAGCAGCTACGAG. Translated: CASSIADSSYE. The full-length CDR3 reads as CASSIADSSYEQYF.

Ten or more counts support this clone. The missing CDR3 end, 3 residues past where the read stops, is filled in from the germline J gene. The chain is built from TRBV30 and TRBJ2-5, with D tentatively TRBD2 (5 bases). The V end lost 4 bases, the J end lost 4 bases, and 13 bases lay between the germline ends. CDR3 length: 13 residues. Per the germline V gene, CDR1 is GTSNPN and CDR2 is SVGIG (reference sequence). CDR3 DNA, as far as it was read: TGTGCCTGGAACCCGACCCGGGGAGAGACC. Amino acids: CAWNPTRGET. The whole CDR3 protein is CAWNPTRGETQYF.